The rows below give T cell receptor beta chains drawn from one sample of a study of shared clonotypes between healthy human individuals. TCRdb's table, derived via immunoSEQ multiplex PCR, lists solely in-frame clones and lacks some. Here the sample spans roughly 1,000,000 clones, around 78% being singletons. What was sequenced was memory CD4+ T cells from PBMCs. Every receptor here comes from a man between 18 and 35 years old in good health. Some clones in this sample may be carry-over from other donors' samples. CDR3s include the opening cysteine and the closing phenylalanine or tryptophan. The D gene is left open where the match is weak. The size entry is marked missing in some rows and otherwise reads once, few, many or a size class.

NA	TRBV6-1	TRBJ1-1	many	CASSDQMNTEAFF	TGTGCCAGCAGTGACCAGATGAACACTGAAGCTTTCTTT
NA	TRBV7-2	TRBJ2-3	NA	CASSSRQVADTQYF	TGTGCCAGCAGCTCAAGACAGGTCGCAGATACGCAGTATTTT
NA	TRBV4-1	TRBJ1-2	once	CASSQPTGPGHYGYTF	TGCGCCAGCAGCCAACCGACAGGACCAGGGCACTATGGCTACACCTTC
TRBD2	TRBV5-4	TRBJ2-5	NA	CASSWGAGGPQETQYF	TGTGCCAGCAGCTGGGGGGCGGGAGGGCCCCAAGAGACCCAGTACTTC
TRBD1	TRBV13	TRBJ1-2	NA	CASSLLESTGVNYGYTF	TGTGCCAGCAGCTTATTGGAATCGACAGGGGTTAACTATGGCTACACCTTC
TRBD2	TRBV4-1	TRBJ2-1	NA	CASSPFSGRASGEQFF	TGCGCCAGCAGCCCTTTTAGCGGGAGGGCCTCAGGGGAGCAGTTCTTC
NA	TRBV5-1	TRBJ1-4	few	CASSLKQGREKLFF	TGCGCCAGCAGCTTAAAGCAGGGACGGGAAAAACTGTTTTTT
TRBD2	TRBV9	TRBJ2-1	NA	CASSVTSGRTYEQFF	TGTGCCAGCAGCGTAACTAGCGGGAGAACCTATGAGCAGTTCTTC
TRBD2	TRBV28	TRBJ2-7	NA	CASNPSGNLGYEQYF	TGTGCCAGCAACCCTAGCGGGAACCTTGGCTACGAGCAGTACTTC
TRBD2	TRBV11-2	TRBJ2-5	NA	CASSPRLAGLQETQYF	TGTGCCAGCAGCCCCAGACTAGCGGGCCTCCAAGAGACCCAGTACTTC
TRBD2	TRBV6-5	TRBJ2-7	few	CASSNIAGANEQYF	TGTGCCAGCAGCAACATAGCGGGAGCTAACGAGCAGTACTTC
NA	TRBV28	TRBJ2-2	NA	CASSKGGTDTGELFF	TGTGCCAGCAGCAAAGGGGGGACCGACACCGGGGAGCTGTTTTTT